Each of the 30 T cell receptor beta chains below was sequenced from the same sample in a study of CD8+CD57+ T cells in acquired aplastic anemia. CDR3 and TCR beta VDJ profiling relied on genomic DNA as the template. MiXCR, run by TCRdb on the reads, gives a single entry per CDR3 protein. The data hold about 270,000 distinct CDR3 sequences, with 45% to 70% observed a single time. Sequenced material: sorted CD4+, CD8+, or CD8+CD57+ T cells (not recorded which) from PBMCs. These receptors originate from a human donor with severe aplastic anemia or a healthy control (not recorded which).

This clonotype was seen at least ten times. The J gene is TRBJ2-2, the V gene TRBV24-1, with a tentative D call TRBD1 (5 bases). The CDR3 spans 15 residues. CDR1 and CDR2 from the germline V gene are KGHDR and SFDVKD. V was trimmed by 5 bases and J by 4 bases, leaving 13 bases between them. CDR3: CATSGTGYGTGELFF. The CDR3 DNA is TGTGCCACCAGTGGAACAGGTTACGGCACCGGGGAGCTGTTTTTT.

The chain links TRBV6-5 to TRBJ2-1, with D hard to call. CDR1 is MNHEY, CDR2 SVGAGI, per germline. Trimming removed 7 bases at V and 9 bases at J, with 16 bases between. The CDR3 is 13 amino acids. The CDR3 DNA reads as TGTGCCAGCACCCCATCGACGGTAGGTGAGCAGTTCTTC. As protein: CASTPSTVGEQFF.

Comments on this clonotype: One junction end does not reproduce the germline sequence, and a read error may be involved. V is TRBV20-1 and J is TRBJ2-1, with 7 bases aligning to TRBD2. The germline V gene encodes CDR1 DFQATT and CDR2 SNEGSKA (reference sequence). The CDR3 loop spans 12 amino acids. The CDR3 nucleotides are TGCAGTGCTAGAGAGGGAGGGACTGGGTTACTCTTC. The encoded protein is CSAREGGTGLLF.

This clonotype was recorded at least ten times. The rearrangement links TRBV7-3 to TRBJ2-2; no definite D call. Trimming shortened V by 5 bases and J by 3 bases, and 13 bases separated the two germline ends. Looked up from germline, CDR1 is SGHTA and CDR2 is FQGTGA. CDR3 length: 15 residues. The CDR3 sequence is CASSLDLTDTGELFF. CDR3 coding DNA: TGTGCCAGCAGCCTGGATCTGACGGACACCGGGGAGCTGTTTTTT. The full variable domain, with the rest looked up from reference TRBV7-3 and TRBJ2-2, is GAGVSQTPSNKVTEKGKYVELRCDPISGHTALYWYRQSLGQGPEFLIYFQGTGAADDSGLPNDRFFAVRPEGSVSTLKIQRTERGDSAVYLCASSLDLTDTGELFFGEGSRLTVL.

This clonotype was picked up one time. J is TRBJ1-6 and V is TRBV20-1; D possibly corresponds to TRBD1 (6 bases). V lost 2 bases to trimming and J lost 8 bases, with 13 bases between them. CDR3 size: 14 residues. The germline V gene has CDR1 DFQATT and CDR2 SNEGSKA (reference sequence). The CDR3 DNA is TGCAGTGCTAGACGGGACATCCATGATTCACCCCTCCACTTT. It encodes CSARRDIHDSPLHF.

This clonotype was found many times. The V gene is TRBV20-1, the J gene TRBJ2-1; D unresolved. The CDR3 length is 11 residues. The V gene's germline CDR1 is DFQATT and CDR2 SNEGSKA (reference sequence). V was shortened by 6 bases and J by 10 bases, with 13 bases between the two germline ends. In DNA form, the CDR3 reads TGCAGTGCCAATCTTATCGGGGAGCAGTTCTTC. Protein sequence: CSANLIGEQFF.

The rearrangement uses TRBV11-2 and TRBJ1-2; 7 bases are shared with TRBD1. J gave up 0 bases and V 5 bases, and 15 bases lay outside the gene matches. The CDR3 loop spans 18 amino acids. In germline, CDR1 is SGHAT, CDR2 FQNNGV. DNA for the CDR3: TGTGCCAGCAGCCAGCAGGGAGGGGGCACTGAAGCTAACTATGGCTACACCTTC. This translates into CASSQQGGGTEANYGYTF.

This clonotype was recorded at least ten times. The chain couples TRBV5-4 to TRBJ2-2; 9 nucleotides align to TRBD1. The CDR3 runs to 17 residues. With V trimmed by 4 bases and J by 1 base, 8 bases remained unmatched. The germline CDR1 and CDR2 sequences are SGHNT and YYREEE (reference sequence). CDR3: CASSTRTGVLNTGELFF. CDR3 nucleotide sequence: TGTGCCAGCAGCACTAGGACAGGGGTTTTGAACACCGGGGAGCTGTTTTTT.

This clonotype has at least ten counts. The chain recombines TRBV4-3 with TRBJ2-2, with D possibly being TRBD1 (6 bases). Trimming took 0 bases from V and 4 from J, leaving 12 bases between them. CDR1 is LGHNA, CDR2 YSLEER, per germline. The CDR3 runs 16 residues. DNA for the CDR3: TGCGCCAGCAGCCAAGATTTGACAGGCCGCACCGGGGAGCTGTTTTTT. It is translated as CASSQDLTGRTGELFF.

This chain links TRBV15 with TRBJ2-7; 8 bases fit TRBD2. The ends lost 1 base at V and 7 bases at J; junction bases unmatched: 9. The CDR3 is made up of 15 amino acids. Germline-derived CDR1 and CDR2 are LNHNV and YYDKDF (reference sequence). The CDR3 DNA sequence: TGTGCCACCAGCAGAGCAGTCGCGGGAGGAGTAGAGCAGTACTTC. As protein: CATSRAVAGGVEQYF.

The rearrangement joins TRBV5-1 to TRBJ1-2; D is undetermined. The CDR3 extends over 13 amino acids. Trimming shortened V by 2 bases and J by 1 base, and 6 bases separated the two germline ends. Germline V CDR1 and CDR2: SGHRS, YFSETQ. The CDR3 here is CASSLEINYGYTF. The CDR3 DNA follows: TGCGCCAGCAGCTTAGAGATTAACTATGGCTACACCTTC. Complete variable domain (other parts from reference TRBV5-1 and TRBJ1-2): KAGVTQTPRYLIKTRGQQVTLSCSPISGHRSVSWYQQTPGQGLQFLFEYFSETQRNKGNFPGRFSGRQFSNSRSEMNVSTLELGDSALYLCASSLEINYGYTFGSGTRLTVV.

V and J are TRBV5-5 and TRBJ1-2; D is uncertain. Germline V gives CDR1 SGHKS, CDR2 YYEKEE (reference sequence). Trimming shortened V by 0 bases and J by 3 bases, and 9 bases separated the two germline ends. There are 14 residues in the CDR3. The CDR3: CASSLVVLDYGYTF. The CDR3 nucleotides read TGTGCCAGCAGCTTGGTGGTCTTAGACTATGGCTACACCTTC.

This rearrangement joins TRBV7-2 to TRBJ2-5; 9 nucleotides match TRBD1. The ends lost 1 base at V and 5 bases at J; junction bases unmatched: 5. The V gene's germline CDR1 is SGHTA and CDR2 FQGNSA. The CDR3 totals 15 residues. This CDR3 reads CASSLETQGAETQYF. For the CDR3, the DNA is TGTGCCAGCAGCTTAGAAACACAGGGGGCGGAGACCCAGTACTTC.

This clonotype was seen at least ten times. CDR3 in amino acids: CASRTSGGSYEQYF. DNA for the CDR3: TGTGCCAGCAGGACTAGCGGGGGCTCCTACGAGCAGTACTTC. The rearrangement links TRBV12-3 or TRBV12-4 to TRBJ2-7; 12 nucleotides line up with TRBD2. The CDR3 sequence is 14 residues long. V shed 6 bases, J shed 0 bases, and the junction held 0 bases outside the gene matches.

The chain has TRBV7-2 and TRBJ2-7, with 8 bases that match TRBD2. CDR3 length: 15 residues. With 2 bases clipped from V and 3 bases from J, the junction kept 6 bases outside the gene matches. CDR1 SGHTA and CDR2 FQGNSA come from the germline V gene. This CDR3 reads CASSLNAGGYYEQYF. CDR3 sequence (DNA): TGTGCCAGCAGCTTAAACGCGGGGGGATACTACGAGCAGTACTTC. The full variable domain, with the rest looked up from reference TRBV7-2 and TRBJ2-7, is GAGVSQSPSNKVTEKGKDVELRCDPISGHTALYWYRQSLGQGLEFLIYFQGNSAPDKSGLPSDRFSAERTGGSVSTLTIQRTQQEDSAVYLCASSLNAGGYYEQYFGPGTRLTVT.

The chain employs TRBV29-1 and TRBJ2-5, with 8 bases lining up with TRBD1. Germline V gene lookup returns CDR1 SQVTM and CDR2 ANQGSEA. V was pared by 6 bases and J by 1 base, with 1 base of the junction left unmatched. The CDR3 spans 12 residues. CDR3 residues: CSVTGGQETQYF. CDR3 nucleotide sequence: TGCAGCGTCACAGGGGGCCAAGAGACCCAGTACTTC.

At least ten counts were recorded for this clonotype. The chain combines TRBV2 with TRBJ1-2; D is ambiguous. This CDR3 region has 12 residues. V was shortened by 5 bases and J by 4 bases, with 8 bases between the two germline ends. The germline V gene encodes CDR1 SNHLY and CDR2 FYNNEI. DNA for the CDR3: TGTGCCAGCAGTAAGGAAAGCTATGGCTACACCTTC. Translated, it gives CASSKESYGYTF.

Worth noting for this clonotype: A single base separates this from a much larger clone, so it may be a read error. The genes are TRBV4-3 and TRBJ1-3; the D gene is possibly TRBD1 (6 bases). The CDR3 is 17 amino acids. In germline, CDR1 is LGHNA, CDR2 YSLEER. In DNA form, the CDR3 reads TGCGCCAGCAGCCAAGAAGTCACAGGGATCTCTGGAAACGCCATATATTTT. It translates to CASSQEVTGISGNAIYF.

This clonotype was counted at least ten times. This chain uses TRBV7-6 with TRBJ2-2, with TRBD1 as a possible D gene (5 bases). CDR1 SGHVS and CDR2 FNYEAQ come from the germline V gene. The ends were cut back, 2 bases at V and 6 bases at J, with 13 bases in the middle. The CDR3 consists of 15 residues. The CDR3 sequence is CASSLIAGRPGELFF. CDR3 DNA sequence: TGTGCCAGCAGCTTAATCGCAGGGCGCCCCGGGGAGCTGTTTTTT.

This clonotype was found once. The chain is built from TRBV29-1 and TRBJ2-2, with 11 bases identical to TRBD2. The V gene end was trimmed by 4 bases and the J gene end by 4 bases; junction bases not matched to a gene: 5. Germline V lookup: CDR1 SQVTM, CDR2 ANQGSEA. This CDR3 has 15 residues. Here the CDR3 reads CSVAHSGRATGELFF. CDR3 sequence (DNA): TGCAGCGTTGCTCATAGCGGGAGGGCCACCGGGGAGCTGTTTTTT.

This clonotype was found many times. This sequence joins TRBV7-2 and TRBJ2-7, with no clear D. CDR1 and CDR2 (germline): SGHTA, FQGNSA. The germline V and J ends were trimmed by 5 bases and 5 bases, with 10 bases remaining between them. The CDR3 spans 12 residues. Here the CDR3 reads CASSRFRDEQYF. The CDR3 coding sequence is TGTGCCAGCAGCAGGTTTCGGGACGAGCAGTACTTC.

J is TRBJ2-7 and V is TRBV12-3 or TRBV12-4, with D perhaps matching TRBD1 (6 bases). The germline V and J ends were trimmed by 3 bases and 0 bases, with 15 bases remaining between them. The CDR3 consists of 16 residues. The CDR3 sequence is CASSFPAGVTSYEQYF. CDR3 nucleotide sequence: TGTGCCAGCAGTTTTCCCGCAGGGGTTACCTCCTACGAGCAGTACTTC.

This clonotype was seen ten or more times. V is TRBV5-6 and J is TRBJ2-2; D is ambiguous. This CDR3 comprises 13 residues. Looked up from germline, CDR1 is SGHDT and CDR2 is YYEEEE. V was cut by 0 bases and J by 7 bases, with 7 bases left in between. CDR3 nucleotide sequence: TGTGCCAGCAGCTTGGGTTTGGTCGGGGAGCTGTTTTTT. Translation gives CASSLGLVGELFF.

CDR3 sequence (DNA): TGTGCCAGTAGTATAGCCGCAGGAGGTTGGGACCAGTACTTC. Its translation is CASSIAAGGWDQYF. This chain connects TRBV19 to TRBJ2-5; D is possibly TRBD2 (5 bases). CDR3 length equals 14 residues. The V gene's germline CDR1 is LNHDA and CDR2 SQIVND (reference sequence). Trimming took 1 base from V and 10 from J, leaving 16 bases between them.

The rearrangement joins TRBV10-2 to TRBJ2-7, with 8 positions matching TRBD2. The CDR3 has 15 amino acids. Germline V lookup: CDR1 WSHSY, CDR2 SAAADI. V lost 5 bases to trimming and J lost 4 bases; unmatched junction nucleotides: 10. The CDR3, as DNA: TGCGCCAGCAGTATCAGCGGGAGCTCTCGATACGAGCAGTACTTC. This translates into CASSISGSSRYEQYF.

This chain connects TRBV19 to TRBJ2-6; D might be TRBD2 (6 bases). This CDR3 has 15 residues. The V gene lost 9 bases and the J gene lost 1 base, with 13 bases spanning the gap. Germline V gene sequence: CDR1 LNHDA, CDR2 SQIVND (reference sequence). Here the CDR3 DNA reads TGTGCCAGCCTTGGGGGGACTTCTGGGGCCAACGTCCTGACTTTC. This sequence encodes CASLGGTSGANVLTF.

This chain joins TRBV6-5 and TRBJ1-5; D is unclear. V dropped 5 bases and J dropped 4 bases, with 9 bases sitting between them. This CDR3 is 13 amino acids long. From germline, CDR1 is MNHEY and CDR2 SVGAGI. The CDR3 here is CASSRQQNQPQHF. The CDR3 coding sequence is TGTGCCAGCAGTCGCCAGCAGAATCAGCCCCAGCATTTT.

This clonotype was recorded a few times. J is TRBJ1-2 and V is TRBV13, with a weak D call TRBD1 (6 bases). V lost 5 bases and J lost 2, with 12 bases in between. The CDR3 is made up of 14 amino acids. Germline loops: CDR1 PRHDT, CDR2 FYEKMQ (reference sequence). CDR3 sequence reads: CASSQQGANYGYTF. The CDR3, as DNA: TGTGCCAGCAGCCAACAGGGAGCAAACTATGGCTACACCTTC.

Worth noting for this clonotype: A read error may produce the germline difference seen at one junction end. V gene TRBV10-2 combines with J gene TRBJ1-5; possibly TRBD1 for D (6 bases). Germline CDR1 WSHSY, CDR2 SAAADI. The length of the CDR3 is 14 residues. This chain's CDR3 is CASGLRGGPSPQRF. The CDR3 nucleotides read TGCGCCAGCGGACTGAGGGGGGGCCCTTCTCCCCAGCGTTTT.

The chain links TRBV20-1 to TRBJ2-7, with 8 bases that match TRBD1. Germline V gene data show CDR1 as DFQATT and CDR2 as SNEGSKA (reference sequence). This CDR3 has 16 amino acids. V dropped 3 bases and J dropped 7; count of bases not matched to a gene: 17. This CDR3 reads CSASNRGDRGLWEQYF. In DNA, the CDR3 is TGCAGTGCTAGTAATCGAGGCGACAGGGGACTGTGGGAGCAGTACTTC.